The 20 T cell receptor beta chains given below trace back to one sample, sequenced in a study of blood T cell repertoires in COVID-19. Only in-frame clones appear in the TCRdb table, and some are missing; sequencing was by immunoSEQ multiplex PCR. The sample consists of some 80,000 clones, 75% to 90% of them appearing once. The sample consisted of peripheral blood. These receptors were taken from a human donor in a cohort sampled during active COVID-19.

The chain recombines TRBV6-5 with TRBJ1-5; 8 bases fit TRBD1. The length of the CDR3 is 15 residues. Germline V lookup: CDR1 MNHEY, CDR2 SVGAGI. Trimming at V came to 6 bases and at J to 5 bases, leaving 9 bases not matched to a gene. CDR3 protein: CASSSGTGIYQPQHF. For the CDR3, the DNA is TGTGCCAGCAGCTCCGGGACAGGAATCTATCAGCCCCAGCATTTT.

CDR3 nucleotide sequence: TGCGCCAGCAGCCGGGGACAGGGTCCCCTATTCGGCTATGGCTACACCTTC. It codes for CASSRGQGPLFGYGYTF. V usage is TRBV4-1 and J usage is TRBJ1-2; 9 bases match TRBD1. This CDR3 spans 17 amino acids. J gave up 4 bases and V 4 bases, and 13 bases lay outside the gene matches. CDR1 and CDR2 from the germline V gene are MGHRA and YSYEKL.

A single count supports this clone. The chain couples TRBV4-3 to TRBJ1-2; TRBD1 matches 7 bases. The CDR3 is 13 residues long. Germline V gene sequence: CDR1 LGHNA, CDR2 YSLEER. With V trimmed by 4 bases and J by 2 bases, 1 base remained unmatched. The DNA of the CDR3 is TGCGCCAGCAGCCTGGGACAGAACTATGGCTACACCTTC. Protein: CASSLGQNYGYTF.

The chain carries TRBV2 and TRBJ2-1; tentative D call: TRBD2 (5 bases). The CDR3 sequence is 15 residues long. Trimming removed 5 bases at V and 0 bases at J, with 11 bases between. CDR1 and CDR2 from the germline V gene are SNHLY and FYNNEI. The chain's CDR3 is CASSSERSSYNEQFF. The CDR3 DNA is TGTGCCAGCAGTTCGGAGCGGAGCTCCTACAATGAGCAGTTCTTC.

The chain couples TRBV11-2 to TRBJ2-4; D is perhaps TRBD1 (6 bases). Trimming stripped 2 bases from V and 4 bases from J, with 9 bases between. The CDR3 runs 14 residues. Germline loops: CDR1 SGHAT, CDR2 FQNNGV. The CDR3 spells CASSLQGIKNIQYF. The CDR3 DNA is TGTGCCAGCAGCTTACAGGGGATAAAAAACATTCAGTACTTC.

The V and J genes are TRBV6-5 and TRBJ2-7; TRBD2 matches at 7 bases. Germline V gives CDR1 MNHEY, CDR2 SVGAGI. This CDR3 contains 13 residues. V lost 7 bases, J lost 4 bases, and 7 bases stayed unmatched. The CDR3: CASTGLRNYEQYF. For the CDR3, the DNA is TGTGCCAGCACGGGACTACGGAATTACGAGCAGTACTTC.

This sequence joins TRBV6-1 and TRBJ1-6; 9 nucleotides match TRBD1. This CDR3 comprises 16 residues. The V gene's germline CDR1 is MNHNS and CDR2 SASEGT. V shed 4 bases, J shed 7 bases, and the junction held 8 bases outside the gene matches. CDR3 loop: CASSVQGTGLNSPLHF. In nucleotides, the CDR3 is TGTGCCAGCAGTGTACAGGGGACAGGGTTGAATTCACCCCTCCACTTT.

The gene calls are TRBV7-9 and TRBJ2-5, with D perhaps matching TRBD2 (6 bases). The germline gives CDR1 SEHNR, CDR2 FQNEAQ (reference sequence). This CDR3 is 14 amino acids long. Trimming stripped 4 bases from V and 1 base from J, with 10 bases between. Here the CDR3 DNA reads TGTGCCAGCAGCTCTCAGGGACTCCAAGAGACCCAGTACTTC. Protein: CASSSQGLQETQYF. The full variable domain, in which reference TRBV7-9 and TRBJ2-5 provide the parts outside the CDR3, is DTGVSQNPRHKITKRGQNVTFRCDPISEHNRLYWYRQTLGQGPEFLTYFQNEAQLEKSRLLSDRFSAERPKGSFSTLEIQRTEQGDSAMYLCASSSQGLQETQYFGPGTRLLVL.

The chain combines TRBV7-9 with TRBJ2-7, with 7 nucleotides matching TRBD1. Germline V lookup: CDR1 SEHNR, CDR2 FQNEAQ (reference sequence). The ends lost 5 bases at V and 2 bases at J; junction bases unmatched: 12. The CDR3 is 16 residues long. CDR3 loop: CASSPNLRDSPYEQYF. The CDR3 DNA follows: TGTGCCAGCAGCCCGAACCTACGGGACAGTCCCTACGAGCAGTACTTC.

The chain carries TRBV7-2 and TRBJ1-1; D unresolved. V was trimmed by 5 bases and J by 5 bases, leaving 18 bases between them. CDR1 and CDR2 from the germline V gene are SGHTA and FQGNSA. The CDR3 runs to 15 residues. For the CDR3, the DNA is TGTGCCAGCAGCCCCCTGGGAGCGGCGAGGACTGAAGCTTTCTTT. It codes for CASSPLGAARTEAFF.

The rearrangement joins TRBV6-5 to TRBJ1-1; D gene uncertain. This CDR3 region has 15 residues. The ends were cut back, 6 bases at V and 0 bases at J, with 14 bases in the middle. In germline, CDR1 is MNHEY, CDR2 SVGAGI. The DNA for the CDR3 is TGTGCCAGCAGCGACGAGACGGACTTGAACACTGAAGCTTTCTTT. Its protein is CASSDETDLNTEAFF.

This clone was seen only once. V usage is TRBV9 and J usage is TRBJ2-7; 9 positions agree with TRBD1. Germline lookup yields CDR1 SGDLS and CDR2 YYNGEE. This CDR3 has 14 amino acids. Trimming cost V 0 bases and J 3 bases; bases outside gene matches: 1. This CDR3 reads CASSVGGQGYEQYF. Written as DNA, the CDR3 is TGTGCCAGCAGCGTAGGGGGACAGGGCTACGAGCAGTACTTC.

The chain has TRBV7-2 and TRBJ2-2; tentative D call: TRBD2 (5 bases). The CDR3 spans 16 residues. V lost 3 bases to trimming and J lost 0 bases, with 11 bases between them. Germline CDR1 reads SGHTA; CDR2 reads FQGNSA. The CDR3 reads CASSFSLGANTGELFF. CDR3 nucleotide sequence: TGTGCCAGCAGCTTTAGTCTCGGGGCGAACACCGGGGAGCTGTTTTTT.

V is TRBV7-2 and J is TRBJ2-7, with D possibly being TRBD1 (6 bases). Germline V CDR1 and CDR2: SGHTA, FQGNSA. This CDR3 comprises 14 residues. V was pared by 5 bases and J by 2 bases, with 13 bases between. In nucleotides, the CDR3 is TGTGCCAGCAGCATATCGCCAGGGGCCTACGAGCAGTACTTC. The encoded protein is CASSISPGAYEQYF.

The gene calls are TRBV4-1 and TRBJ2-2, with TRBD2 identical over 9 bases. The CDR3 consists of 15 residues. CDR1 is MGHRA and CDR2 is YSYEKL in the germline V gene. With 7 bases clipped from V and 6 bases from J, the junction kept 9 bases outside the gene matches. CDR3 sequence (DNA): TGCGCCAGCATGGTGCAGCGGGAGGTTGCCGGGGAGCTGTTTTTT. Translation gives CASMVQREVAGELFF.

The chain recombines TRBV13 with TRBJ1-2, with TRBD1 identical over 7 bases. V was pared by 2 bases and J by 5 bases, with 2 bases of the junction left unmatched. The CDR3 runs 13 residues. Germline V gives CDR1 PRHDT, CDR2 FYEKMQ (reference sequence). DNA for the CDR3: TGTGCCAGCAGCTTAAACAGGGGATATGGCTACACCTTC. Translating gives CASSLNRGYGYTF.

A few counts support this clone. This chain joins TRBV5-6 and TRBJ2-1; tentatively, D is TRBD1 (6 bases). V was shortened by 4 bases and J by 4 bases, with 12 bases between the two germline ends. CDR1 is SGHDT and CDR2 is YYEEEE in the germline V gene. This CDR3 region has 14 residues. CDR3 coding DNA: TGTGCCAGCAGCGCGTACAGGGTATACAATGAGCAGTTCTTC. Protein product: CASSAYRVYNEQFF.

This clone was seen only once. V is TRBV7-2 and J is TRBJ1-6, with D uncertain. Trimming left V 2 bases short and J 4 bases short, with 3 bases between. Germline CDR1 is SGHTA and CDR2 is FQGNSA. There are 13 residues in the CDR3. The chain's CDR3 is CASSLSYNSPLHF. As DNA, the CDR3 is TGTGCCAGCAGCTTATCGTATAATTCACCCCTCCACTTT.

Only one count was recorded for this clone. The chain joins TRBV7-3 to TRBJ2-2, with D possibly matching TRBD1 (7 bases). The CDR3 is 19 residues long. In germline, CDR1 is SGHTA, CDR2 FQGTGA. The germline V and J ends were trimmed by 4 bases and 0 bases, with 21 bases remaining between them. The CDR3 sequence is CASSSRQGGKLANTGELFF. The CDR3 DNA is TGTGCCAGCAGCTCCCGACAGGGAGGCAAACTCGCGAACACCGGGGAGCTGTTTTTT.

In this sample, this clone turned up once. The chain has TRBV28 and TRBJ2-5, with 8 nucleotides matching TRBD1. CDR3 length equals 14 residues. The V and J ends lost 5 bases and 5 bases, in that order; junction bases with no gene match: 7. CDR1 and CDR2 from the germline V gene are MDHEN and SYDVKM. CDR3 DNA: TGTGCCAGCAGTGCACAGGGGGTTGGGGAGACCCAGTACTTC. Protein: CASSAQGVGETQYF.